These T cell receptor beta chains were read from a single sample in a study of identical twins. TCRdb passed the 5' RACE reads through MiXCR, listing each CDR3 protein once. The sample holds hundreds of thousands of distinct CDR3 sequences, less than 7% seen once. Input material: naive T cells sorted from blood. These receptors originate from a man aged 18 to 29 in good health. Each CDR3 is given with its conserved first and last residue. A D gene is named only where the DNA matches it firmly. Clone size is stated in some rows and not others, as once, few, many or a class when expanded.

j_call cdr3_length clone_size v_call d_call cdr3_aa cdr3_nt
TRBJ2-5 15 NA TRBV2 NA CASRGPSGSRETQYF TGTGCCAGCAGGGGTCCCTCGGGATCGAGAGAGACCCAGTACTTC
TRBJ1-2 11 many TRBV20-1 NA CSARATYGYTF TGCAGTGCTAGAGCGACCTATGGCTACACCTTC
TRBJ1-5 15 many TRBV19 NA CASSLLVDSNQPQHF TGTGCCAGTAGCCTTCTAGTTGACAGCAATCAGCCCCAGCATTTT
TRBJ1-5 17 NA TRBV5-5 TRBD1 CASSPGQEVYSNQPQHF TGTGCCAGCAGCCCGGGACAGGAAGTTTATAGCAATCAGCCCCAGCATTTT
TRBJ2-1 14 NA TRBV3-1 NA CASSPPTRANEQFF TGTGCCAGCAGCCCACCAACTAGGGCCAATGAGCAGTTCTTC
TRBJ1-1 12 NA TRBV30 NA CAWSVGRVSAFF TGTGCCTGGAGTGTCGGCAGGGTTTCAGCTTTCTTT
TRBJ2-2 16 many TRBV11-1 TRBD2 CASSLAGGSRTGELFF TGTGCCAGCAGCTTAGCGGGCGGGAGTCGCACCGGGGAGCTGTTTTTT
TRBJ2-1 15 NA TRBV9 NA CASSVGQGNYNEQFF TGTGCCAGCAGCGTAGGGCAGGGAAACTACAATGAGCAGTTCTTC
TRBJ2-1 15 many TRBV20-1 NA CSARTGTRSYNEQFF TGCAGTGCTAGAACCGGGACCCGATCCTACAATGAGCAGTTCTTC
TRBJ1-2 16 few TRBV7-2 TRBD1 CASSLSSGTGAYGYTF TGTGCCAGCAGCTTAAGTAGTGGAACAGGGGCCTATGGCTACACCTTC
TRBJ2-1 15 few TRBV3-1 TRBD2 CASSQDPTSSNEQFF TGTGCCAGCAGCCAAGACCCGACTAGCTCCAATGAGCAGTTCTTC
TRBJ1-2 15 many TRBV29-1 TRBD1 CSVEPHRGQVYGYTF TGCAGCGTTGAGCCCCACAGGGGGCAAGTCTATGGCTACACCTTC
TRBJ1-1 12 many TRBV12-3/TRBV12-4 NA CASSPPRLDAFF TGTGCCAGCAGCCCCCCTAGGCTTGATGCTTTCTTT
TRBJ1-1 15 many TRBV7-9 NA CASIGFGRVNTEAFF TGTGCCAGCATCGGGTTTGGCAGGGTGAACACTGAAGCTTTCTTT
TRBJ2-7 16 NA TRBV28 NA CASSLFMQETSYEQYF TGTGCCAGCAGTTTGTTTATGCAAGAGACCTCCTACGAGCAGTACTTC
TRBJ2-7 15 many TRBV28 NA CASSYRSSVSYEQYF TGTGCCAGCAGTTACCGCTCCTCGGTATCCTACGAGCAGTACTTC
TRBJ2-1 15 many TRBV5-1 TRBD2 CASSSTSGRYNEQFF TGCGCCAGCAGCTCCACTAGCGGGCGCTACAATGAGCAGTTCTTC
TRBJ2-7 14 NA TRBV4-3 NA CASSQVWGTYEQYF TGCGCCAGCAGCCAAGTATGGGGGACATACGAGCAGTACTTC
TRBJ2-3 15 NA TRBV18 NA CASSPTARGTDTQYF TGTGCCAGCTCACCTACAGCGCGGGGCACAGATACGCAGTATTTT
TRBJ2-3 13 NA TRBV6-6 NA CAVRRASTDTQYF TGTGCCGTAAGGAGGGCCAGCACAGATACGCAGTATTTT
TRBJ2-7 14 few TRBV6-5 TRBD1 CASSWDRGDYEQYF TGTGCCAGCAGTTGGGACAGGGGTGACTACGAGCAGTACTTC
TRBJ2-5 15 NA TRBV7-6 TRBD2 CASSPLAGGAETQYF TGTGCCAGCAGCCCCTTAGCGGGAGGTGCAGAGACCCAGTACTTC
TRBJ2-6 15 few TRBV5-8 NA CASSLISAGANVLTF TGTGCCAGCAGCTTGATCTCGGCTGGGGCCAACGTCCTGACTTTC
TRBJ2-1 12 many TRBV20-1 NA CSARVIDNEQFF TGCAGTGCTAGGGTTATAGACAATGAGCAGTTCTTC
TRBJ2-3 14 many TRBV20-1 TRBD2 CSAGISGRSDTQYF TGCAGTGCGGGTATTAGCGGGAGGAGTGATACGCAGTATTTT
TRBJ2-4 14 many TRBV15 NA CATSTRDKENIQYF TGTGCCACCAGCACCCGGGACAAAGAAAACATTCAGTACTTC
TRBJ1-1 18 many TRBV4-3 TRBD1 CASSQVSRGQGQNTEAFF TGCGCCAGCAGCCAAGTTAGTAGAGGACAGGGGCAGAACACTGAAGCTTTCTTT
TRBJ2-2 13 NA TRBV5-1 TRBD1 CASSRDRTGELFF TGCGCCAGCAGCCGGGACAGGACCGGGGAGCTGTTTTTT
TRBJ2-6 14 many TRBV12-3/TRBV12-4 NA CASRGDSGANVLTF TGTGCCAGCAGGGGGGACTCTGGGGCCAACGTCCTGACTTTC
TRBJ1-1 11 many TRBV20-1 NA CSAKGEAEAFF TGCAGTGCTAAGGGCGAGGCTGAAGCTTTCTTT
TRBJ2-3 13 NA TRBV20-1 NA CSARWIGTDTQYF TGCAGTGCTAGATGGATTGGGACAGATACGCAGTATTTT
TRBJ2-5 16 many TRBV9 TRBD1 CASSVDRSTGLETQYF TGTGCCAGCAGCGTAGACCGATCGACAGGGTTGGAGACCCAGTACTTC
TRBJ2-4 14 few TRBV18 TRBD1 CASSGQDAKNIQYF TGTGCCAGCTCAGGACAGGACGCCAAAAACATTCAGTACTTC
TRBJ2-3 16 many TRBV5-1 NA CASSLEPAGSGDTQYF TGCGCCAGCAGCTTGGAACCAGCGGGTTCGGGGGATACGCAGTATTTT